This T cell receptor beta chain emerged from a study of CD4 and CD8 cells across lung adenocarcinoma regions. Localized lung adenocarcinoma, a non-small cell lung cancer, affected the donors. Each CDR3 protein gets one entry after TCRdb re-called the PCR reads with MiXCR. The data contain about 17,000 distinct CDR3 sequences, about 46% of them seen just once; the ten biggest clones take up approximately 18%. Concerning this clonotype itself: The junction departs from germline at one end; a sequencing error may be responsible.

There are 14 residues in the CDR3. CDR1 and CDR2 from the germline V gene are LGHNT and FRNRAP. This chain links TRBV12-5 with TRBJ2-5; D possibly corresponds to TRBD2 (7 bases). Sequencing input: CD4+ T cells from the margin of a lung tumor. This sequence was found in a male donor with lung adenocarcinoma. The CD4 and CD8 labels of this study may be unreliable. CDR3 DNA: TGTGCGGGGGGCGGGGGCCGTGACCAAGAGACCCAGTACTTT. Translating it yields CAGGGGRDQETQYF.